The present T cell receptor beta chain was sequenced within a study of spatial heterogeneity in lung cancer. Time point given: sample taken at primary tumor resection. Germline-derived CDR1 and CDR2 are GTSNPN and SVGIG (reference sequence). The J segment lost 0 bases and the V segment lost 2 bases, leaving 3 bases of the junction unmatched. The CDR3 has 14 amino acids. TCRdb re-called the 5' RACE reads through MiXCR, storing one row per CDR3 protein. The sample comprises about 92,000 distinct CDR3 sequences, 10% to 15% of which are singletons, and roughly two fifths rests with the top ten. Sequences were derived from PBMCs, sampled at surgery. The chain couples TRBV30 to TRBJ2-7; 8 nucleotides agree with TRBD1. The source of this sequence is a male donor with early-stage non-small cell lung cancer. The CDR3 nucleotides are TGTGCCTGGAGTAAGACAGGGGACTCCTACGAGCAGTACTTC. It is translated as CAWSKTGDSYEQYF.